Presented here are 4 T cell receptor beta chains from one specimen sequenced in a study of cytomegalovirus exposure and HLA in healthy donors. Sequencing used immunoSEQ multiplex PCR; TCRdb keeps in-frame clones, though not all of them. This repertoire shows roughly 56,000 clones, roughly 94% found once; its top ten account for 2% to 2.5%. Sequenced input: PBMCs. Receptor source: a man younger than 30 in good health and CMV-seronegative.

V is TRBV9 and J is TRBJ1-2; TRBD1 matches 10 bases. In germline, CDR1 is SGDLS, CDR2 YYNGEE. The trim removed 2 bases at V and 4 bases at J, leaving 5 bases unmatched. The CDR3 consists of 15 residues. The CDR3 nucleotides read TGTGCCAGCAGCGTGGAGGGACAGGGGCTCTATGGCTACACCTTC. This encodes CASSVEGQGLYGYTF.

V and J are TRBV11-2 and TRBJ2-1; TRBD1 agrees at 10 bases. This CDR3 contains 15 residues. Germline values: CDR1 SGHAT, CDR2 FQNNGV. J gave up 8 bases and V 0 bases, and 4 bases lay outside the gene matches. The CDR3 region has the DNA TGTGCCAGCAGCTTAGACCCCGGGACAGGGGATGAGCAGTTCTTC. It yields the protein CASSLDPGTGDEQFF.

The rearrangement joins TRBV6-4 to TRBJ2-1; TRBD2 matches 8 bases. V lost 6 bases, J lost 5 bases, and 9 bases stayed unmatched. The CDR3 runs 15 residues. Germline V gene data show CDR1 as MRHNA and CDR2 as SNTAGT. The CDR3 coding sequence is TGTGCCAGCAGATCTTGGGCGGGGGGCGACAATGAGCAGTTCTTC. Its translation is CASRSWAGGDNEQFF.

The rearrangement uses TRBV10-1 and TRBJ2-2, with 9 bases aligning to TRBD1. CDR1 is WNHNN, CDR2 SYGVQD, per germline (reference sequence). The CDR3 is 14 residues long. The junction had 2 bases not matched to a gene; V was cut back by 6 bases and J by 3 bases. CDR3 nucleotides: TGCGCCAGCAGCCGGACAGGGGACACCGGGGAGCTGTTTTTT. Translation: CASSRTGDTGELFF.